The 19 T cell receptor beta chains reported below all come from one sample, sequenced in a study of blood T cell repertoires in COVID-19. Method: immunoSEQ multiplex PCR; TCRdb's copy keeps in-frame clones and lacks some. The repertoire holds tens of thousands of clones, over 65% seen once, with about 24% in the top ten. The sample taken for sequencing was peripheral blood. The receptors here all came from a human donor in a cohort sampled during active COVID-19.

This clone was recorded a few times. V is TRBV20-1 and J is TRBJ1-4, with D possibly being TRBD1 (6 bases). Germline CDR1 is DFQATT and CDR2 is SNEGSKA (reference sequence). This CDR3 is 13 amino acids long. V was pared by 3 bases and J by 8 bases, with 13 bases between. The CDR3 DNA reads TGCAGTGCTAGTACAGGGCAAGGAGAAAAACTGTTTTTT. Translating gives CSASTGQGEKLFF.

This chain links TRBV5-4 with TRBJ1-2; 9 bases match TRBD1. Germline V gene sequence: CDR1 SGHNT, CDR2 YYREEE (reference sequence). The CDR3 runs to 13 residues. After removal of 5 bases from V and 7 bases from J, the junction contained 6 bases not matched to a gene. The CDR3 DNA follows: TGTGCCAGCAGGCCGACAGGGGGGTTTGGCTACACCTTC. It is translated as CASRPTGGFGYTF.

The chain carries TRBV3-1 (or the pseudogene TRBV3-2) and TRBJ1-2; D remains unclear. Trimming took 3 bases from V and 5 from J, leaving 10 bases between them. The germline CDR1 and CDR2 sequences are LGHDT and YNNKEL (reference sequence). The CDR3 totals 13 residues. CDR3 nucleotide sequence: TGTGCCAGCAGCCAGGGCAGTGAATATGGCTACACCTTC. It translates to CASSQGSEYGYTF.

The V gene is TRBV7-6, the J gene TRBJ1-5, with TRBD1 matching 12 bases. Germline lookup yields CDR1 SGHVS and CDR2 FNYEAQ. The length of the CDR3 is 16 residues. The V and J ends lost 4 bases and 3 bases, in that order; junction bases with no gene match: 4. The CDR3 coding sequence is TGTGCCAGCAGCTCGGGACAGGGGGCTTCCAATCAGCCCCAGCATTTT. Its protein product is CASSSGQGASNQPQHF. Full variable domain (rest looked up from reference TRBV7-6 and TRBJ1-5): GAGVSQSPRYKVTKRGQDVALRCDPISGHVSLYWYRQALGQGPEFLTYFNYEAQQDKSGLPNDRFSAERPEGSISTLTIQRTEQRDSAMYRCASSSGQGASNQPQHFGDGTRLSIL.

This clone appeared a single time. The chain uses TRBV2 and TRBJ2-7, with 12 nucleotides matching TRBD2. V shed 5 bases, J shed 7 bases, and the junction held 9 bases outside the gene matches. The germline V gene encodes CDR1 SNHLY and CDR2 FYNNEI. The CDR3 covers 15 residues. The CDR3 nucleotides read TGTGCCAGCAGTCCGACTTCTAGCGGGAGGGAAGAGCAGTACTTC. This translates into CASSPTSSGREEQYF.

The V call is TRBV5-1, the J call TRBJ2-1; 8 bases match TRBD2. CDR3 length: 19 amino acids. The ends lost 4 bases at V and 0 bases at J; junction bases unmatched: 15. Germline CDR1 reads SGHRS; CDR2 reads YFSETQ. CDR3 coding DNA: TGCGCCAGCAGCCCGAGGGCCAGCGGGGGCTTGAGCTCCTACAATGAGCAGTTCTTC. The encoded protein is CASSPRASGGLSSYNEQFF.

This clone appeared a few times. The J gene is TRBJ2-1, the V gene TRBV28; 10 bases agree with TRBD2. From germline, CDR1 is MDHEN and CDR2 SYDVKM. The V segment lost 7 bases and the J segment 7 bases; nucleotides outside the gene matches: 4. The CDR3 covers 13 residues. The CDR3 is CASTSGSENEQFF. The CDR3, as DNA: TGTGCCAGCACTAGCGGGAGTGAGAATGAGCAGTTCTTC.

CDR3 nucleotide sequence: TGTGCCAGTAGTACACAGGGAAACATTCAGTACTTC. It yields the protein CASSTQGNIQYF. The J gene is TRBJ2-4, the V gene TRBV19; a possible D gene is TRBD1 (6 bases). CDR1 and CDR2 from the germline V gene are LNHDA and SQIVND (reference sequence). The CDR3 spans 12 residues. V was clipped by 4 bases and J by 6 bases, with 7 bases between them.

The chain uses TRBV19 and TRBJ2-1; TRBD2 agrees at 12 bases. The V segment lost 3 bases and the J segment 4 bases; nucleotides outside the gene matches: 4. The CDR3 loop spans 16 amino acids. Germline values: CDR1 LNHDA, CDR2 SQIVND (reference sequence). CDR3 sequence reads: CASSIRLAGDYNEQFF. CDR3 bases: TGTGCCAGTAGTATCAGACTAGCGGGAGATTACAATGAGCAGTTCTTC.

The chain carries TRBV27 and TRBJ2-2, with a tentative D call TRBD1 (6 bases). CDR1 MNHEY and CDR2 SMNVEV come from the germline V gene (reference sequence). The CDR3 consists of 13 residues. With 6 bases removed from V and 5 bases from J, the gap between germline ends came to 10 bases. The CDR3 protein is CASSFTGTGELFF. The CDR3, as DNA: TGTGCCAGCAGCTTCACAGGGACCGGGGAGCTGTTTTTT.

This chain connects TRBV2 to TRBJ1-1; D might be TRBD1 (5 bases). The V end lost 3 bases, the J end lost 7 bases, and 6 bases lay between the germline ends. The CDR3 loop spans 11 amino acids. The germline V gene encodes CDR1 SNHLY and CDR2 FYNNEI. The CDR3 spells CASSETVEAFF. The CDR3 DNA is TGTGCCAGCAGTGAGACAGTTGAAGCTTTCTTT.

This sequence joins TRBV5-1 and TRBJ1-5; D remains unclear. The germline V gene encodes CDR1 SGHRS and CDR2 YFSETQ. V lost 1 base to trimming and J lost 6 bases, with 8 bases between them. The CDR3 runs to 13 residues. This chain's CDR3 is CASSLYPSQPQHF. The CDR3 coding sequence is TGCGCCAGCAGCTTGTATCCGAGTCAGCCCCAGCATTTT.

CDR3 sequence reads: CASSYSTPRPNTEAFF. The CDR3 bases are TGTGCCAGCAGTTACTCGACTCCCCGACCCAACACTGAAGCTTTCTTT. This sequence joins TRBV6-5 and TRBJ1-1; the D is unclear. Trimming pared 0 bases from V and 2 bases from J, leaving 13 bases between. Germline loops: CDR1 MNHEY, CDR2 SVGAGI. The CDR3 sequence is 16 residues long.

The chain combines TRBV6-6 with TRBJ2-2; 10 bases fit TRBD2. V shed 5 bases and J 5 bases; nucleotides not matched to a gene: 8. This CDR3 has 16 residues. Per the germline V gene, CDR1 is MNHNY and CDR2 is SVGAGI (reference sequence). The CDR3 sequence is CASSTPSGSGTGELFF. The CDR3 region has the DNA TGTGCCAGCAGTACCCCTAGCGGGAGTGGGACCGGGGAGCTGTTTTTT.

This chain uses TRBV6-6 with TRBJ2-7; 11 bases map to TRBD1. The J segment lost 5 bases and the V segment lost 5 bases, leaving 5 bases of the junction unmatched. Germline-derived CDR1 and CDR2 are MNHNY and SVGAGI (reference sequence). This CDR3 region has 14 residues. The CDR3 nucleotides read TGTGCCAGCAGTATGGGACAGGGGGTTCACGAGCAGTACTTC. Its protein is CASSMGQGVHEQYF.

The chain recombines TRBV6-2 or TRBV6-3 with TRBJ2-3; 8 bases are shared with TRBD2. The CDR3 sequence is 15 residues long. Germline-derived CDR1 and CDR2 are MNHEY and SVGEGT. The V and J ends lost 5 bases and 3 bases, in that order; junction bases with no gene match: 7. For the CDR3, the DNA is TGTGCCAGCAGTCAAGCGGGAGTAGGGACAGATACGCAGTATTTT. Translation gives CASSQAGVGTDTQYF.

V is TRBV6-4 and J is TRBJ2-3, with 12 nucleotides matching TRBD2. The CDR3 length is 16 residues. Germline CDR1 is MRHNA and CDR2 is SNTAGT. Trimming at V came to 0 bases and at J to 6 bases, leaving 4 bases not matched to a gene. DNA of the CDR3: TGTGCCAGCAGTGACTCGACTAGCGGGAGTGGGGATACGCAGTATTTT. This sequence encodes CASSDSTSGSGDTQYF.

This rearrangement joins TRBV25-1 to TRBJ2-5, with 8 nucleotides matching TRBD1. This CDR3 spans 16 amino acids. With V trimmed by 3 bases and J by 1 base, 7 bases remained unmatched. The germline CDR1 and CDR2 sequences are MGHDK and SYGVNS. The CDR3 spells CASSDPGQGPQETQYF. CDR3 DNA sequence: TGTGCCAGCAGTGACCCTGGACAGGGCCCCCAAGAGACCCAGTACTTC.

The rearrangement joins TRBV2 to TRBJ2-6; D gene uncertain. Germline CDR1 and CDR2: SNHLY and FYNNEI. This CDR3 contains 15 residues. Trimming left V 2 bases short and J 1 base short, with 6 bases between. CDR3 sequence (DNA): TGTGCCAGCAGTGAATTGGAGTCTGGGGCCAACGTCCTGACTTTC. Translated, it gives CASSELESGANVLTF. The variable domain in full, completed from reference TRBV2 and TRBJ2-6, reads EPEVTQTPSHQVTQMGQEVILRCVPISNHLYFYWYRQILGQKVEFLVSFYNNEISEKSEIFDDQFSVERPDGSNFTLKIRSTKLEDSAMYFCASSELESGANVLTFGAGSRLTVL.